Each of the 21 T cell receptor beta chains below was sequenced from the same sample in a study of T cells in Graves' hyperthyroidism and ophthalmopathy. Researchers took RNA transcripts and amplified the TCR beta CDR3 regions from them. A set of HTBI primers served as the primers for a first-round RT-PCR of the TCR CDR3. Each CDR3 protein is one row after TCRdb ran MiXCR on the multiplex PCR reads. The sample lists 600,000 to 650,000 distinct CDR3 sequences; 20% to 25% were seen once. The sequencing input was blood. These receptors came from a man aged 25-40 years with Graves' ophthalmopathy.

The chain carries TRBV24-1 and TRBJ2-3, with 10 bases identical to TRBD2. Germline V lookup: CDR1 KGHDR, CDR2 SFDVKD. The CDR3 has 16 residues. V lost 7 bases and J lost 5; bases outside the gene matches: 11. The CDR3 bases are TGTGCCACCAGCTTCCCGGGACTAGCGAGCCGAGATACGCAGTATTTT. This encodes CATSFPGLASRDTQYF.

In regard to this clonotype: A much bigger clone sits one base away, suggesting this may be a read error. This rearrangement joins TRBV2 to TRBJ1-5, with a weak D call TRBD1 (5 bases). The CDR3 runs to 13 residues. Germline values: CDR1 SNHLY, CDR2 FYNNEI. CDR3 protein: CTSSGDWDQPQHF. The CDR3, as DNA: TGTACCAGCAGTGGGGACTGGGATCAGCCCCAGCATTTT.

This clonotype was observed a few times. The CDR3 ends on some other residue instead of the conserved phenylalanine or tryptophan, so this is likely a read error. This sequence joins TRBV2 and TRBJ2-3; 9 bases line up with TRBD2. The germline CDR1 and CDR2 sequences are SNHLY and FYNNEI. The CDR3 totals 14 residues. The junction had 1 base not matched to a gene; V was cut back by 4 bases and J by 2 bases. The DNA of the CDR3 is TGTGCCAGCAGTGTAGCGGGGGCCACAGATACGCAGTATTCT. Protein sequence: CASSVAGATDTQYS.

V usage is TRBV7-9 and J usage is TRBJ2-3, with 8 bases identical to TRBD1. The CDR3 consists of 12 residues. With 6 bases clipped from V and 6 bases from J, the junction kept 2 bases outside the gene matches. Germline V CDR1 and CDR2: SEHNR, FQNEAQ (reference sequence). This CDR3 reads CASSRQGDTQYF. CDR3 nucleotide sequence: TGTGCCAGCAGTCGACAGGGGGATACGCAGTATTTT.

This clonotype was detected only a few times. The chain combines TRBV7-9 with TRBJ2-3; 9 bases map to TRBD2. The V and J ends lost 5 bases and 0 bases, in that order; junction bases with no gene match: 15. The CDR3 covers 19 residues. The germline V gene encodes CDR1 SEHNR and CDR2 FQNEAQ (reference sequence). CDR3 protein: CASSNGGPSGDLSTDTQYF. The CDR3 DNA sequence: TGTGCCAGCAGCAACGGGGGGCCTAGCGGGGACCTTAGCACAGATACGCAGTATTTT.

This clonotype was seen more than once but under ten times. J is TRBJ1-1 and V is TRBV20-1; D is unclear. The CDR3 length is 12 residues. V was cut by 6 bases and J by 2 bases, with 10 bases left in between. Germline V CDR1 and CDR2: DFQATT, SNEGSKA (reference sequence). The CDR3: CSAQQPNTEAFF. The CDR3 DNA reads TGCAGTGCGCAGCAGCCTAACACTGAAGCTTTCTTT.

The rearrangement joins TRBV7-3 to TRBJ2-3, with unresolved D. V gave up 2 bases and J gave up 4 bases, with 13 bases separating them. Per the germline V gene, CDR1 is SGHTA and CDR2 is FQGTGA. This CDR3 is 15 amino acids long. The CDR3 sequence is CASSLSVESADTQYF. CDR3 nucleotides: TGTGCCAGCAGCTTATCGGTAGAGAGCGCAGATACGCAGTATTTT.

This clonotype was detected only a few times. V usage is TRBV2 and J usage is TRBJ2-3; weak D call: TRBD1 (5 bases). Trimming shortened V by 6 bases and J by 2 bases, and 9 bases separated the two germline ends. Per germline, CDR1 SNHLY and CDR2 FYNNEI. This CDR3 has 13 residues. The CDR3 DNA follows: TGTGCCAGCAGCGCCAGGGTCACAGATACGCAGTATTTT. Encoded protein: CASSARVTDTQYF.

The chain joins TRBV29-1 to TRBJ1-1; D call uncertain. CDR1 SQVTM and CDR2 ANQGSEA come from the germline V gene. Deletions cut 2 bases from V and 5 bases from J, with 6 bases between. The CDR3 sequence is 11 residues long. The CDR3 DNA reads as TGCAGCGTTGAACCCCAGACTGAAGCTTTCTTT. Translation: CSVEPQTEAFF. Filled out from reference TRBV29-1 and TRBJ1-1, the complete variable domain reads SAVISQKPSRDICQRGTSLTIQCQVDSQVTMMFWYRQQPGQSLTLIATANQGSEATYESGFVIDKFPISRPNLTFSTLTVSNMSPEDSSIYLCSVEPQTEAFFGQGTRLTVV.

About this clonotype: It may be a read error: a sequence one base away is much more abundant. V is TRBV5-5 and J is TRBJ2-1; TRBD1 matches at 7 bases. CDR1 is SGHKS and CDR2 is YYEKEE in the germline V gene (reference sequence). CDR3 length: 15 residues. DNA for the CDR3: TGTGCCAGCAGCTTGGAGGGGACAGCTTACAATGAGCAGTCCTTC. Protein product: CASSLEGTAYNEQSF.

The sample holds one count of this clonotype. The gene calls are TRBV10-2 and TRBJ2-3, with 7 bases fitting TRBD2. CDR1 WSHSY and CDR2 SAAADI come from the germline V gene. V lost 5 bases to trimming and J lost 4 bases; unmatched junction nucleotides: 12. The length of the CDR3 is 16 residues. The CDR3, as DNA: TGCGCCAGCAGTCATTCCGAGGGGAGGGTGCCAGATACGCAGTATTTT. Its protein is CASSHSEGRVPDTQYF.

This chain joins TRBV20-1 and TRBJ2-2; 8 bases are shared with TRBD2. The CDR3 is made up of 15 amino acids. Germline CDR1 and CDR2: DFQATT and SNEGSKA (reference sequence). Unmatched junction bases numbered 8, after V lost 3 bases and J lost 5 bases. The chain's CDR3 is CSASPSGSITGELFF. In DNA, the CDR3 is TGCAGTGCTAGTCCCAGCGGGAGCATAACCGGGGAGCTGTTTTTT.

This clonotype was detected a few times. The chain carries TRBV6-1 and TRBJ2-3, with TRBD2 matching over 8 bases. Per germline, CDR1 MNHNS and CDR2 SASEGT. V trimming: 6 bases; J trimming: 4 bases; junction bases outside the gene matches: 21. This CDR3 is built from 19 residues. The CDR3 DNA follows: TGTGCCAGCAGCCCACGAACTCCTCGAGGCGCGGGAGGCTCAGATACGCAGTATTTT. Translated: CASSPRTPRGAGGSDTQYF.

This clonotype appeared many times. The chain has TRBV6-1 and TRBJ1-1; TRBD1 matches at 12 bases. Trimming at V came to 1 base and at J to 9 bases, leaving 3 bases not matched to a gene. The germline V gene encodes CDR1 MNHNS and CDR2 SASEGT. The CDR3 runs 14 residues. As DNA, the CDR3 is TGTGCCAGCAGTGAAGGGAGGGACAGGGGGCAAGCTTTCTTT. Protein product: CASSEGRDRGQAFF.

To note about this clonotype: This could be a read error, since a much larger clone is one nucleotide away. The rearrangement links TRBV18 to TRBJ2-1; D may be TRBD2 (5 bases). Germline CDR1 and CDR2: KGHSH and LQKENI. This CDR3 contains 14 residues. For the CDR3, the DNA is TGTGCCAGCTCAGGGCGGGCATCCTACAATGAGCAGTCCTTC. It encodes CASSGRASYNEQSF.

The table lists this clonotype with a few counts. The rearrangement links TRBV27 to TRBJ1-1; D is perhaps TRBD1 (6 bases). Germline V gene data show CDR1 as MNHEY and CDR2 as SMNVEV (reference sequence). Trimming removed 4 bases from V and 10 bases from J, with 16 bases in between. The CDR3 totals 13 residues. The CDR3 here is CASSSLLDRGAFF. The DNA of the CDR3 is TGTGCCAGCAGTTCCCTTTTGGACAGAGGAGCTTTCTTT.

V usage is TRBV11-2 and J usage is TRBJ2-7; 12 bases agree with TRBD2. From germline, CDR1 is SGHAT and CDR2 FQNNGV. This CDR3 is built from 18 residues. Trimming removed 3 bases from V and 2 bases from J; junction bases left unmatched: 11. The CDR3 here is CASSLPRLAGETTYEQYF. The CDR3 DNA reads as TGTGCCAGCAGCTTGCCCCGACTAGCGGGAGAAACCACCTACGAGCAGTACTTC.

This clonotype was seen ten or more times. This rearrangement joins TRBV11-2 to TRBJ2-7, with TRBD1 matching 8 bases. V lost 4 bases and J lost 3; bases outside the gene matches: 5. Germline lookup yields CDR1 SGHAT and CDR2 FQNNGV. The CDR3 has 14 amino acids. Here the CDR3 reads CASSYTGGSYEQYF. CDR3 nucleotides: TGTGCCAGCAGCTATACAGGGGGTAGCTACGAGCAGTACTTC.

This clonotype came up many times. The rearrangement links TRBV20-1 to TRBJ2-7; TRBD2 aligns across 11 bases. With V trimmed by 5 bases and J by 7 bases, 10 bases remained unmatched. CDR1 is DFQATT, CDR2 SNEGSKA, per germline (reference sequence). This CDR3 contains 14 residues. The CDR3 loop reads CSAVTSGREPEQYF. The CDR3 coding sequence is TGCAGTGCTGTTACTAGCGGGAGAGAGCCTGAGCAGTACTTC.

This clonotype is a singleton in its sample. V usage is TRBV4-1 and J usage is TRBJ2-3; D possibly corresponds to TRBD2 (6 bases). Germline V gene lookup returns CDR1 MGHRA and CDR2 YSYEKL. V was trimmed by 8 bases and J by 1 base, leaving 19 bases between them. The CDR3 has 16 amino acids. CDR3 protein: CASGRRAGIGTDTQYF. Here the CDR3 DNA reads TGCGCCAGCGGCCGTCGTGCGGGAATAGGCACAGATACGCAGTATTTT.

The V and J genes are TRBV6-2 or TRBV6-3 and TRBJ2-5; D is undetermined. Germline CDR1 and CDR2: MNHEY and SVGEGT. The CDR3 covers 13 residues. V was trimmed by 4 bases and J by 5 bases, leaving 11 bases between them. The chain's CDR3 is CASSFQVWETQYF. DNA of the CDR3: TGTGCCAGCAGTTTTCAGGTTTGGGAGACCCAGTACTTC.